This is a list of T cell receptor beta chains from one sample in a study of blood T cell repertoires in COVID-19. Data came from immunoSEQ multiplex PCR; TCRdb stores just in-frame clones and leaves some out. Here the sample spans nearly 350,000 clones, roughly 87% being singletons. The specimen sequenced was PBMCs or T cells enriched from blood (not recorded which). These receptors all come from a woman in her twenties or thirties who had recovered from COVID-19. Each CDR3 is given with its conserved first and last residue. The D gene is left open where the match is weak. Not every row has a clone size; where given, it reads once, few, many or a size class.

J gene | D gene | V gene | clone size | CDR3 DNA | CDR3 protein
TRBJ1-2 | TRBD1 | TRBV12-5 | once | TGTGCTAGTGGTTTGGTAGGTTCGGGACAGGGGGCGAATGGCTACACCTTC | CASGLVGSGQGANGYTF
TRBJ2-1 | TRBD2 | TRBV5-1 | . | TGCGCCAGCAGCTTGGGCGGGGGGGCCTCAAACTACAATGAGCAGTTCTTC | CASSLGGGASNYNEQFF
TRBJ2-2 | TRBD2 | TRBV6-4 | . | TGTGCCAGCAAGCCGGGAGGGAGATCCACCGGGGAGCTGTTTTTT | CASKPGGRSTGELFF
TRBJ1-6 | . | TRBV7-6 | . | TGTGCCAGCAGCTTAGAGGAGGGGCCCGCGAGCTCCTATAATTCACCCCTCCACTTT | CASSLEEGPASSYNSPLHF
TRBJ2-7 | . | TRBV6-2/TRBV6-3 | . | TGTGCCAGCAGTACAAACAGGGAGAGCTCCTACGAGCAGTACTTC | CASSTNRESSYEQYF
TRBJ2-3 | . | TRBV19 | . | TGTGCCAGTAGTATAGCCAGGGGTGGAACAGATACGCAGTATTTT | CASSIARGGTDTQYF
TRBJ2-7 | TRBD2 | TRBV4-1 | . | TGCGCCAGCAGCCGCCGGGACTACCCCTACGAGCAGTACTTC | CASSRRDYPYEQYF
TRBJ1-2 | . | TRBV12-3/TRBV12-4 | . | TGTGCCAGCAGGCAGGGCAAAGGCTACACCTTC | CASRQGKGYTF
TRBJ2-7 | TRBD1 | TRBV4-1 | . | TGCGCCAGCAGCCAACCGGGACAGGGCTCCTACGAGCAGTACTTC | CASSQPGQGSYEQYF
TRBJ2-1 | TRBD2 | TRBV6-5 | . | TGTGCCAGCAGTTACCGCGCGGGGGCCTACAATGAGCAGTTCTTC | CASSYRAGAYNEQFF
TRBJ1-2 | . | TRBV27 | . | TGTGCCAGCAGTTTATCCCCCGACAGTCGCTATGGCTACACCTTC | CASSLSPDSRYGYTF
TRBJ2-1 | TRBD2 | TRBV6-1 | few | TGTGCCAGCAGTGGAGGCGCGGGGGGCCCTTCCAGTCACAATGAGCAGTTCTTC | CASSGGAGGPSSHNEQFF
TRBJ2-1 | TRBD2 | TRBV3-1/TRBV3-2 | . | TGTGCCAGCAGCCGGGCTAGCGGGGGGTACAATGAGCAGTTCTTC | CASSRASGGYNEQFF
TRBJ1-6 | . | TRBV2 | . | TGTGCCAGCAGTGTTCGGGGGAGCTCCTATAATTCACCCCTCCACTTT | CASSVRGSSYNSPLHF
TRBJ1-4 | . | TRBV4-1 | . | TGCGCCAGCAGCCAAATAAGGAGAGAAAAACTGTTTTTT | CASSQIRREKLFF
TRBJ1-2 | TRBD1 | TRBV19 | . | TGTGCCAGTCTCGCCCCGTGGGGACAGGGGGGACCGGGCTACACCTTC | CASLAPWGQGGPGYTF
TRBJ2-1 | . | TRBV30 | few | TGTGCCTGGATACGACAAAGCTCCTACAATGAGCAGTTCTTC | CAWIRQSSYNEQFF
TRBJ2-7 | . | TRBV7-2 | . | TGTGCCAGCAGCTTTGTGCGGAGTTCGGCCTACGAGCAGTACTTC | CASSFVRSSAYEQYF
TRBJ2-5 | . | TRBV10-3 | . | TGTGCCATCAGTGAGCCGCAAGAGACCCAGTACTTC | CAISEPQETQYF
TRBJ2-7 | TRBD1 | TRBV14 | . | TGTGCCAGCAGCCAAGATAGGGGGACAGGGGAATACGAGCAGTACTTC | CASSQDRGTGEYEQYF
TRBJ2-1 | TRBD1 | TRBV5-4 | . | TGTGCCAGCAGCCCGGACAGGGTCCCCGTCAATGAGCAGTTCTTC | CASSPDRVPVNEQFF
TRBJ1-2 | . | TRBV28 | . | TGTGCCAGCAGTCGGTACTATGGCTACACCTTC | CASSRYYGYTF
TRBJ1-6 | . | TRBV7-9 | once | TGTGCCAGCAGCCCCGCGGGACCAGCTAATTCACCCCTCCACTTT | CASSPAGPANSPLHF
TRBJ1-5 | . | TRBV5-1 | . | TGCGCCAGCAGCTTGGCCGGCGGGGGAAATCAGCCCCAGCATTTT | CASSLAGGGNQPQHF
TRBJ2-1 | TRBD2 | TRBV6-4 | . | TGTGCCAGCAGTGACGATGGAAGACTAGCGGGGCGTGAGGGGCAGTTCTTC | CASSDDGRLAGREGQFF
TRBJ1-3 | TRBD1 | TRBV7-7 | once | TGTGCCAGCAGCCCGGGACAGGGAGCCGGAAACACCATATATTTT | CASSPGQGAGNTIYF
TRBJ1-1 | . | TRBV10-2 | . | TGCGCCAGCAGGAGCCCACGACGGGGGGGAAAAACTGAAGCTTTCTTT | CASRSPRRGGKTEAFF
TRBJ1-5 | . | TRBV2 | . | TGTGCCAGCAGCCCAGGGCGGAGTCAGCCCCAGCATTTT | CASSPGRSQPQHF
TRBJ1-4 | . | TRBV6-2/TRBV6-3 | . | TGTGCCAGCAGTTACAAGTTAGAGACGGAGGCCGATGAAAAACTGTTTTTT | CASSYKLETEADEKLFF
TRBJ2-3 | . | TRBV29-1 | . | TGCAGCGTTGAAGATCCCAGGAGGAGCACAGATACGCAGTATTTT | CSVEDPRRSTDTQYF
TRBJ2-3 | . | TRBV11-1 | . | TGTGCCAGCAGCTTAGCCGGCGTAGGGGATCCAGATACGCAGTATTTT | CASSLAGVGDPDTQYF
TRBJ2-2 | . | TRBV5-4 | . | TGTGCCAGCAGCCGAACCCCTCCGGGGAGTCTGAGGATGGCCGGGGAGCTGTTTTTT | CASSRTPPGSLRMAGELFF
TRBJ2-3 | . | TRBV7-2 | . | TGTGCCAGCAGCTTAGCGGGAGTTAGCACAGATACGCAGTATTTT | CASSLAGVSTDTQYF
TRBJ1-2 | . | TRBV28 | . | TGTGCCAGCAGTAAGGCGGACAGACCAAACTATGGCTACACCTTC | CASSKADRPNYGYTF